Shown below are 25 T cell receptor beta chains from a single sample sequenced in a study of human T cells and chemical hapten exposure. Stated time point: pre-sensitization, week 0. Treatment noted: therapeutic diphenylcyclopropenone sensitization with weekly scalp DPC. TCRdb fed the RACE reads into MiXCR, producing one record per CDR3 protein. The profile shows 350,000 to 450,000 distinct CDR3 sequences, around 5.5% of them singletons. The sample consisted of whole blood, taken in connection with sensitization to the hapten diphenylcyclopropenone (DPC). These receptors were collected from a woman between 45 and 60 years old with alopecia areata. Some clones in this sample may be carry-over from other donors' samples.

This rearrangement joins TRBV6-5 to TRBJ1-2; no definite D call. Trimming shortened V by 2 bases and J by 9 bases, and 10 bases separated the two germline ends. Germline CDR1 and CDR2: MNHEY and SVGAGI. CDR3 length: 12 amino acids. In DNA, the CDR3 is TGTGCCAGCAGTTACGACACGGAGAGCTACACCTTC. It translates to CASSYDTESYTF.

This clonotype came up a few times. V is TRBV4-2 and J is TRBJ1-5; 9 nucleotides align to TRBD1. The germline V gene encodes CDR1 LGHNA and CDR2 YNFKEQ. V dropped 0 bases and J dropped 4; count of bases not matched to a gene: 1. This CDR3 has 15 amino acids. The CDR3 region has the DNA TGTGCCAGCAGCCAAGAGACAGGGGGGAATCAGCCCCAGCATTTT. Its protein product is CASSQETGGNQPQHF.

This clonotype appeared a few times. This chain uses TRBV29-1 with TRBJ2-7; D is unresolved. The CDR3 consists of 11 residues. The V and J ends lost 6 bases and 6 bases respectively, with 12 bases between them. Per germline, CDR1 SQVTM and CDR2 ANQGSEA. The CDR3 sequence is CSVAHGSEQYF. Written as DNA, the CDR3 is TGCAGCGTCGCACACGGCTCCGAGCAGTACTTC.

This clonotype has just a few counts. The rearrangement joins TRBV6-5 to TRBJ1-6; a possible D gene is TRBD1 (5 bases). This CDR3 is 16 amino acids long. CDR1 MNHEY and CDR2 SVGAGI come from the germline V gene. The V end was cut by 2 bases, the J end by 13 bases, with 21 bases between. CDR3 region: CASSYGSGTGTLPLHF. The CDR3 DNA is TGTGCCAGCAGTTACGGTTCAGGGACTGGGACCCTTCCCCTCCACTTT.

This clonotype was observed many times. V usage is TRBV7-2 and J usage is TRBJ2-1; D possibly corresponds to TRBD2 (6 bases). The CDR3 loop spans 12 amino acids. Germline V gene sequence: CDR1 SGHTA, CDR2 FQGNSA. V was clipped by 2 bases and J by 10 bases, with 9 bases between them. The CDR3 protein is CASSLTGEEQFF. CDR3 bases: TGTGCCAGCAGCTTAACGGGAGAGGAGCAGTTCTTC.

This clonotype was observed many times. This rearrangement joins TRBV6-1 to TRBJ1-5; D gene uncertain. There are 13 residues in the CDR3. CDR1 MNHNS and CDR2 SASEGT come from the germline V gene. Trimming left V 7 bases short and J 3 bases short, with 10 bases between. The CDR3 loop is CASIETVNQPQHF. The CDR3 DNA reads TGTGCCAGCATCGAAACAGTCAATCAGCCCCAGCATTTT.

This clonotype showed up just a few times. The V and J genes are TRBV6-2 or TRBV6-3 and TRBJ2-3; 7 bases match TRBD1. The germline V gene encodes CDR1 MNHEY and CDR2 SVGEGT. The CDR3 is made up of 16 amino acids. V shed 3 bases and J 4 bases; nucleotides not matched to a gene: 10. The CDR3 nucleotides read TGTGCCAGCAGTTATAGGGCAACAGGGGACCCAGATACGCAGTATTTT. Translating gives CASSYRATGDPDTQYF.

The table lists this clonotype with many counts. The chain joins TRBV4-3 to TRBJ2-6; possibly TRBD1 or TRBD2 for D (5 bases each). The CDR3 contains 15 residues. The germline V gene has CDR1 LGHNA and CDR2 YSLEER. Trimming removed 1 base at V and 9 bases at J, with 13 bases between. The CDR3 protein is CASSQVLGTNNVLTF. CDR3 bases: TGCGCCAGCAGCCAAGTTTTAGGGACCAACAACGTCCTGACTTTC.

The V call is TRBV30, the J call TRBJ1-6; 7 bases fit TRBD1. The CDR3 length is 16 residues. J gave up 6 bases and V 3 bases, and 11 bases lay outside the gene matches. From germline, CDR1 is GTSNPN and CDR2 SVGIG (reference sequence). CDR3 loop: CAWRPSQGHLNSPLHF. CDR3 bases: TGTGCCTGGAGGCCCTCACAGGGGCACCTTAATTCACCCCTCCACTTT.

The sample holds many counts of this clonotype. The rearrangement uses TRBV25-1 and TRBJ2-3; D not resolved. The V end was cut by 2 bases, the J end by 5 bases, with 5 bases between. The CDR3 sequence is 12 residues long. CDR1 MGHDK and CDR2 SYGVNS come from the germline V gene. The CDR3 DNA follows: TGTGCCAGCAGTGAACACGGAGATACGCAGTATTTT. Amino acid sequence: CASSEHGDTQYF.

With regard to this clonotype: A much larger clone differs by one base, so this may be a read error. V and J are TRBV20-1 and TRBJ2-1; unclear D gene. The CDR3 runs to 13 residues. Germline-derived CDR1 and CDR2 are DFQATT and SNEGSKA (reference sequence). Trimming stripped 1 base from V and 10 bases from J, with 14 bases between. The CDR3 here is CSARGASAWEQFF. CDR3 coding DNA: TGCAGTGCTAGAGGGGCAAGCGCATGGGAGCAGTTCTTC.

Comments on this clonotype: A read error is possible here, since a much larger clone lies one base away. J is TRBJ2-3 and V is TRBV20-1; tentatively, D is TRBD2 (5 bases). V was clipped by 3 bases and J by 2 bases, with 9 bases between them. The CDR3 has 13 amino acids. CDR1 and CDR2 (germline): DFQATT, SNEGSKA (reference sequence). In DNA form, the CDR3 reads TGCAGTGCTAGCGGGAACTACACAGATACGCAGTATTTT. It specifies CSASGNYTDTQYF.

This clonotype was seen repeatedly, ten times or more. This chain uses TRBV7-4 with TRBJ1-4; no reliable D call. Germline CDR1 is SGHVT and CDR2 is SQSDAQ. The CDR3 is 15 amino acids. V dropped 1 base and J dropped 8 bases, with 14 bases sitting between them. CDR3 DNA: TGTGCCAGCAGCTTAGACTACGCTCACGGCGAAAAACTGTTTTTT. This sequence encodes CASSLDYAHGEKLFF.

This clonotype showed up many times. The V call is TRBV13, the J call TRBJ1-1; TRBD1 matches at 11 bases. The CDR3 runs to 16 residues. V shed 5 bases and J 1 base; nucleotides not matched to a gene: 6. Germline V gene data show CDR1 as PRHDT and CDR2 as FYEKMQ (reference sequence). The CDR3: CASSMDRGLKNTEAFF. The CDR3 region has the DNA TGTGCCAGCAGCATGGACAGGGGGCTGAAGAACACTGAAGCTTTCTTT.

This clonotype came up a few times. The rearrangement uses TRBV29-1 and TRBJ1-1, with a weak D call TRBD1 (5 bases). Germline V gene data show CDR1 as SQVTM and CDR2 as ANQGSEA. The CDR3 extends over 14 amino acids. Between the trimmed V and J ends, which lost 6 bases and 0 bases, there was a span of 14 bases. CDR3 bases: TGCAGCGTCGCGGCCGGGACCATGAACACTGAAGCTTTCTTT. It translates to CSVAAGTMNTEAFF.

This clonotype turned up a few times. The CDR3, as DNA: TGTGCCAGCAGCCATCCTCCCGAGAGGTCTGAAGCTTTCTTT. This gives the protein CASSHPPERSEAFF. The chain joins TRBV3-1 to TRBJ1-1; D is uncertain. Germline V gives CDR1 LGHDT, CDR2 YNNKEL (reference sequence). V gave up 3 bases and J gave up 6 bases, with 14 bases separating them. The CDR3 spans 14 residues.

This clonotype was recorded a few times. This chain connects TRBV2 to TRBJ1-1, with 9 nucleotides matching TRBD1. This CDR3 spans 12 amino acids. V lost 8 bases to trimming and J lost 7 bases; unmatched junction nucleotides: 5. The germline gives CDR1 SNHLY, CDR2 FYNNEI. Here the CDR3 reads CASRDRVIEAFF. Written as DNA, the CDR3 is TGTGCCAGCCGGGACAGGGTCATTGAAGCTTTCTTT.

Concerning this clonotype: One base away lies a much larger clone, so this may be a sequencing read error. J is TRBJ2-3 and V is TRBV6-1; D gene unclear. Germline CDR1 MNHNS, CDR2 SASEGT. The CDR3 totals 14 residues. The CDR3 is CASSETGQTDTQNF. The CDR3 region has the DNA TGTGCCAGCAGCGAAACTGGCCAAACAGATACGCAGAATTTT.

At least ten counts were recorded for this clonotype. The V and J genes are TRBV20-1 and TRBJ2-7, with D possibly being TRBD1 (6 bases). The length of the CDR3 is 14 residues. Per germline, CDR1 DFQATT and CDR2 SNEGSKA (reference sequence). V was pared by 4 bases and J by 3 bases, with 16 bases between. Written as DNA, the CDR3 is TGCAGTGCTAACGTCCTAGGACAGAACTACGAGCAGTACTTC. The encoded protein is CSANVLGQNYEQYF.

This clonotype turned up a few times. The chain recombines TRBV5-1 with TRBJ2-6; 9 nucleotides align to TRBD1. The junction had 4 bases not matched to a gene; V was cut back by 0 bases and J by 0 bases. The germline CDR1 and CDR2 sequences are SGHRS and YFSETQ. The CDR3 length is 18 residues. The CDR3 spells CASSLDGQGSSGANVLTF. CDR3 coding DNA: TGCGCCAGCAGCTTGGATGGACAGGGGTCCTCTGGGGCCAACGTCCTGACTTTC.

This clonotype was seen more than once but under ten times. The chain has TRBV9 and TRBJ1-6, with 8 bases that match TRBD1. V lost 3 bases to trimming and J lost 8 bases; unmatched junction nucleotides: 16. CDR1 and CDR2 from the germline V gene are SGDLS and YYNGEE. This CDR3 is 18 amino acids long. The CDR3 DNA reads as TGTGCCAGCAGCGAGGGAAAGAATCCGCAGGGGGCTGATTCACCCCTCCACTTT. This codes for CASSEGKNPQGADSPLHF.

This clonotype was seen repeatedly, ten times or more. This chain uses TRBV15 with TRBJ2-3; 8 bases match TRBD2. The V gene end was trimmed by 1 base and the J gene end by 0 bases; junction bases not matched to a gene: 3. Germline-derived CDR1 and CDR2 are LNHNV and YYDKDF (reference sequence). The CDR3 has 16 amino acids. Here the CDR3 reads CATSRVAGSSTDTQYF. DNA for the CDR3: TGTGCCACCAGCAGAGTAGCGGGGTCTAGCACAGATACGCAGTATTTT.

This clonotype was recorded many times. The gene calls are TRBV7-2 and TRBJ2-2; weak D call: TRBD1 (6 bases). V was clipped by 5 bases and J by 1 base, with 11 bases between them. The CDR3 has 15 residues. CDR1 is SGHTA, CDR2 FQGNSA, per germline. CDR3 sequence reads: CASSPVTGNTGELFF. CDR3 coding DNA: TGTGCCAGCAGCCCCGTGACAGGGAACACCGGGGAGCTGTTTTTT.

This clonotype was detected ten times or more. A read error may account for a junction end that differs from germline. This sequence joins TRBV6-2 or TRBV6-3 and TRBJ1-5; TRBD1 is a possible D gene (5 bases). Looked up from germline, CDR1 is MNHEY and CDR2 is SVGEGT. This CDR3 has 13 amino acids. In DNA form, the CDR3 reads TGTGCCTGCAGTTACGGCAGGGACCAGCCCCAGCATTTT. Translating gives CACSYGRDQPQHF.

There are a few counts of this clonotype. This sequence joins TRBV7-9 and TRBJ1-2; the D is unclear. CDR1 and CDR2 (germline): SEHNR, FQNEAQ (reference sequence). V lost 3 bases and J lost 1, with 9 bases in between. CDR3 length: 14 residues. The CDR3 DNA sequence: TGTGCCAGCAGCTTGTTGAGCAATAACTATGGCTACACCTTC. Encoded protein: CASSLLSNNYGYTF.